A selection of T cell receptor beta chains follows, all from one sample in a study of T cells in Graves' hyperthyroidism and ophthalmopathy. Each CDR3 protein is one row after TCRdb ran MiXCR on the multiplex PCR reads. The sample consists of around 340,000 distinct CDR3 sequences, around a sixth of them appearing once. Sequencing was carried out using blood. The receptors were sampled from a woman between 45 and 60 years old with Graves' hyperthyroidism. Each CDR3 is given with its conserved first and last residue. A D gene is named only where the DNA matches it firmly. Size values are once, few and many counts, or a class for expanded clones, and some rows have none.

D gene	V gene	clone size	J gene	CDR3 protein	CDR3 DNA
.	TRBV30	many	TRBJ2-1	CAWSPMVDNEQFF	TGTGCCTGGAGTCCCATGGTGGACAATGAGCAGTTCTTC
.	TRBV14	.	TRBJ2-1	CASSPTRTHSYNEQFF	TGTGCCAGCAGCCCGACCCGTACCCACTCCTACAATGAGCAGTTCTTC
TRBD2	TRBV6-1	.	TRBJ2-2	CASMRGRGTGELFF	TGTGCCAGCATGAGAGGGAGGGGCACCGGGGAGCTGTTTTTT
.	TRBV20-1	many	TRBJ1-2	CSARPGHLNYGYTF	TGCAGTGCTAGGCCGGGACACTTGAACTATGGCTACACCTTC
.	TRBV9	few	TRBJ1-1	CASSSEGGRAFF	TGTGCCAGCAGCTCCGAGGGAGGGAGAGCTTTCTTT
TRBD1	TRBV6-6	many	TRBJ2-7	CASSYSRDRGTEQYF	TGTGCCAGCAGTTACTCCCGGGACAGGGGAACCGAGCAGTACTTC
.	TRBV27	.	TRBJ2-1	CASSIGSQGAYNEQFF	TGTGCCAGCAGTATCGGGAGTCAGGGGGCCTACAATGAGCAGTTCTTC
.	TRBV20-1	.	TRBJ2-4	CSARDHGKNIQYF	TGCAGTGCTAGAGATCATGGCAAAAACATTCAGTACTTC
.	TRBV7-8	.	TRBJ1-5	CASSLATATEAYSNQPQHF	TGTGCCAGCAGCTTAGCGACAGCTACCGAGGCGTATAGCAATCAGCCCCAGCATTTT
.	TRBV7-2	.	TRBJ1-2	CASSLGPGGARGYTF	TGTGCCAGCAGCTTAGGTCCGGGAGGGGCGAGGGGCTACACCTTC
.	TRBV20-1	few	TRBJ2-1	CSVSNNEQFF	TGCAGCGTTAGTAACAATGAGCAGTTCTTC
.	TRBV12-3/TRBV12-4	many	TRBJ2-5	CASSLLGETQYF	TGTGCCAGCAGCTTACTGGGGGAGACCCAGTACTTC
.	TRBV5-4	.	TRBJ1-1	CASRQPSQGTEAFF	TGTGCCAGCAGACAACCCAGTCAGGGCACTGAAGCTTTCTTT
.	TRBV11-2	many	TRBJ2-5	CASSLVGRRETQYF	TGTGCCAGCAGCTTAGTCGGAAGACGAGAGACCCAGTACTTC
.	TRBV30	many	TRBJ1-4	CAWSQGLANEKLFF	TGTGCCTGGAGTCAGGGGTTGGCTAATGAAAAACTGTTTTTT
TRBD1	TRBV3-1	.	TRBJ1-5	CASSQPLDRGYNQPQHF	TGTGCCAGCAGCCAACCCCTGGACAGGGGATACAATCAGCCCCAGCATTTT
.	TRBV5-1	many	TRBJ2-3	CASRNGDTQYF	TGCGCCAGCAGAAATGGAGATACGCAGTATTTT
.	TRBV6-1	.	TRBJ2-4	CASSADSTPYIQYF	TGTGCCAGCAGTGCGGACAGTACTCCATACATTCAGTACTTC
.	TRBV9	.	TRBJ1-5	CASSKGGGPLHSNQPQHF	TGTGCCAGCAGCAAGGGGGGGGGGCCCTTACATAGCAATCAGCCCCAGCATTTT
TRBD1	TRBV13	many	TRBJ1-4	CASSLRTGLGTNEKLFF	TGTGCCAGCAGCCTTAGGACAGGCCTTGGCACTAATGAAAAACTGTTTTTT
.	TRBV5-1	many	TRBJ1-5	CASSRTSGVDQPQHF	TGCGCCAGCAGCCGGACTTCCGGGGTAGATCAGCCCCAGCATTTT
TRBD1	TRBV19	.	TRBJ1-1	CASNIGTGGTEAFF	TGTGCCAGTAATATTGGGACAGGGGGTACTGAAGCTTTCTTT
TRBD2	TRBV20-1	many	TRBJ2-1	CSARLAGGLGDEQFF	TGCAGTGCTAGACTAGCGGGAGGGTTGGGCGATGAGCAGTTCTTC
.	TRBV27	many	TRBJ2-3	CASSLSKADTQYF	TGTGCCAGCAGTTTATCGAAGGCAGATACGCAGTATTTT
.	TRBV3-1	many	TRBJ2-7	CASSEGRISYEQYF	TGTGCCAGCAGCGAGGGACGGATCTCCTACGAGCAGTACTTC
TRBD1	TRBV13	few	TRBJ2-3	CASSTYRGDTQYF	TGTGCCAGCAGCACCTACAGGGGAGATACGCAGTATTTT
.	TRBV3-1	many	TRBJ2-1	CASSAKGGNNEQFF	TGTGCCAGCAGCGCTAAAGGGGGTAACAATGAGCAGTTCTTC
.	TRBV20-1	many	TRBJ2-3	CSAQGPGSGTDTQYF	TGCAGTGCACAGGGACCGGGGTCGGGCACAGATACGCAGTATTTT
TRBD1	TRBV28	many	TRBJ1-4	CASSNPGTGTEKLFF	TGTGCCAGCAGCAACCCCGGGACAGGGACTGAAAAACTGTTTTTT
.	TRBV7-9	few	TRBJ1-2	CASSLVPQAGPGYTF	TGTGCCAGCAGCTTAGTTCCTCAGGCGGGTCCTGGCTACACCTTC
.	TRBV18	.	TRBJ2-3	CASSPTRGGTDTQYF	TGTGCCAGCTCACCCACCAGGGGAGGTACAGATACGCAGTATTTT
TRBD2	TRBV12-3/TRBV12-4	many	TRBJ2-1	CASSRLAGAYNEQFF	TGTGCCAGCAGTCGACTAGCGGGAGCCTACAATGAGCAGTTCTTC
TRBD2	TRBV12-3/TRBV12-4	many	TRBJ2-2	CASSLGGLAGDESSRELFF	TGTGCCAGCAGTTTAGGGGGACTAGCGGGAGATGAGTCAAGCAGGGAGCTGTTTTTT
.	TRBV5-1	many	TRBJ2-1	CASSLEGRGNEQFF	TGCGCCAGCAGCTTGGAGGGCAGGGGTAATGAGCAGTTCTTC
TRBD2	TRBV4-1	once	TRBJ2-5	CASSQASGNQETQYF	TGCGCCAGCAGCCAAGCTAGCGGAAACCAAGAGACCCAGTACTTC
.	TRBV7-8	many	TRBJ1-1	CASSGKGLNTEAFF	TGTGCCAGCAGCGGTAAGGGGCTGAACACTGAAGCTTTCTTT
.	TRBV20-1	.	TRBJ1-1	CSASRRDKMNTEAFF	TGCAGTGCTAGCAGGCGGGACAAGATGAACACTGAAGCTTTCTTT
TRBD1	TRBV29-1	few	TRBJ1-4	CSVLQGVGEKLFF	TGCAGCGTTCTTCAGGGGGTCGGTGAAAAACTGTTTTTT
.	TRBV20-1	.	TRBJ2-2	CSARAFGGGLFF	TGCAGTGCTAGAGCCTTCGGAGGGGGGCTGTTTTTT
.	TRBV28	many	TRBJ2-5	CASSFVRETQYF	TGTGCCAGCAGTTTTGTGCGGGAGACCCAGTACTTC
TRBD2	TRBV5-1	many	TRBJ2-5	CASSFLPGLAGGEETQYF	TGCGCCAGCAGCTTTTTACCCGGACTAGCGGGAGGGGAAGAGACCCAGTACTTC
.	TRBV6-1	.	TRBJ2-5	CASSETGTATETQYF	TGTGCCAGCAGTGAAACCGGGACGGCAACAGAGACCCAGTACTTC
.	TRBV12-3/TRBV12-4	.	TRBJ1-1	CASSSGVSNTEAFF	TGTGCCAGCAGTTCCGGGGTATCTAACACTGAAGCTTTCTTT
TRBD1	TRBV25-1	few	TRBJ2-7	CASSGQGTAYEQYF	TGTGCCAGCAGCGGACAGGGAACAGCCTACGAGCAGTACTTC
.	TRBV19	many	TRBJ1-1	CASSIGDYTEAFF	TGTGCCAGTAGTATAGGGGATTACACTGAAGCTTTCTTT
TRBD1	TRBV19	.	TRBJ1-1	CASRDRGLNTEAFF	TGTGCCAGTAGGGACAGGGGATTGAACACTGAAGCTTTCTTT